A single sample gave rise to the 24 T cell receptor beta chains below, sequenced in a study of blood T cell repertoires in COVID-19 (dated by TCRdb to about 2020). Libraries came from the immunoSEQ multiplex PCR assay. TCRdb holds this immuneACCESS table with in-frame rearrangements only. Some clones are missing; in checked studies, unresolved V genes explain under half, and the rest has no known cause. The sample contains about 140,000 clones, about 80% of them found a single time. The top ten hold approximately 4% of the sample. The sequenced sample consisted of peripheral blood. All receptors derive from a woman in her sixties with acute or convalescent COVID-19.

This clone has a single count. The chain recombines TRBV11-3 with TRBJ2-3; TRBD2 matches 9 bases. The CDR3 is made up of 17 amino acids. CDR1 and CDR2 (germline): SGHNT, YENEEA. The ends lost 1 base at V and 2 bases at J; junction bases unmatched: 7. The CDR3 here is CASSLVWASGITDTQYF. CDR3 in DNA: TGTGCCAGCAGCTTAGTTTGGGCTAGCGGGATCACAGATACGCAGTATTTT.

The chain couples TRBV7-8 to TRBJ1-4, with a possible D match to TRBD1 (5 bases). The CDR3 covers 15 residues. Germline V CDR1 and CDR2: SGHVS, FQNEAQ. Trimming shortened V by 1 base and J by 8 bases, and 14 bases separated the two germline ends. CDR3 loop: CASSLVFQGGEKLFF. Written as DNA, the CDR3 is TGTGCCAGCAGCTTAGTTTTTCAGGGAGGGGAAAAACTGTTTTTT.

V gene TRBV28 combines with J gene TRBJ1-6; maybe TRBD1 (6 bases). The CDR3 extends over 15 amino acids. Germline CDR1 MDHEN, CDR2 SYDVKM. V gave up 4 bases and J gave up 9 bases, with 16 bases separating them. The CDR3: CASSSTGYIGSPLHF. The CDR3 coding sequence is TGTGCCAGCAGTTCAACAGGGTACATTGGTTCACCCCTCCACTTT.

This rearrangement joins TRBV4-2 to TRBJ2-1; 8 positions agree with TRBD1. After removal of 4 bases from V and 7 bases from J, the junction contained 6 bases not matched to a gene. Germline CDR1 and CDR2: LGHNA and YNFKEQ. The CDR3 loop spans 14 amino acids. CDR3 DNA sequence: TGTGCCAGCAGCCTCCAGGGGGCGCAAAATGAGCAGTTCTTC. Its translation: CASSLQGAQNEQFF.

This clone has only a few counts. The V gene is TRBV9, the J gene TRBJ2-3, with TRBD2 matching over 12 bases. This CDR3 comprises 14 residues. CDR1 and CDR2 (germline): SGDLS, YYNGEE. V gave up 4 bases and J gave up 9 bases; unmatched junction bases: 6. The CDR3 nucleotides are TGTGCCAGCAGCCCTCGGACTAGCGGGGCCACGCAGTATTTT. Translating it yields CASSPRTSGATQYF.

The J gene is TRBJ1-2, the V gene TRBV5-1, with 9 positions matching TRBD1. The CDR3 covers 16 residues. Germline assignment: CDR1 SGHRS and CDR2 YFSETQ. V shed 2 bases and J 4 bases; nucleotides not matched to a gene: 9. CDR3 loop: CASSLTGTGSSYGYTF. The CDR3 coding sequence is TGCGCCAGCAGCTTAACCGGGACAGGGAGCTCCTATGGCTACACCTTC.

The chain carries TRBV29-1 and TRBJ1-3; TRBD1 aligns across 10 bases. Trimming cost V 6 bases and J 0 bases; bases outside gene matches: 17. The CDR3 loop spans 19 amino acids. The V gene's germline CDR1 is SQVTM and CDR2 ANQGSEA. The CDR3 reads CSVYDQAGTGESSGNTIYF. CDR3 nucleotides: TGCAGCGTCTATGATCAGGCCGGGACAGGGGAGAGCTCTGGAAACACCATATATTTT.

With regard to this clone: At the DNA level, this CDR3 is encoded by other sequences in the same sample as well. J is TRBJ2-1 and V is TRBV12-3 or TRBV12-4, with D unclear. Between the trimmed V and J ends, which lost 3 bases and 5 bases, there was a span of 8 bases. There are 13 residues in the CDR3. This CDR3 reads CASSFRRDNEQFF. CDR3 DNA sequence: TGTGCCAGCAGTTTCAGACGGGACAATGAGCAGTTCTTC.

J is TRBJ1-6 and V is TRBV6-1; D remains ambiguous. CDR1 is MNHNS, CDR2 SASEGT, per germline. V shed 1 base and J shed 7 bases, with 5 bases lying between them. The CDR3 consists of 13 residues. CDR3 in DNA: TGTGCCAGCAGTGAAGGAGCGAATTCACCCCTCCACTTT. Translating gives CASSEGANSPLHF.

The V and J genes are TRBV4-3 and TRBJ2-3; D possibly corresponds to TRBD2 (6 bases). Per germline, CDR1 LGHNA and CDR2 YSLEER. CDR3 length: 14 residues. V was cut by 1 base and J by 5 bases, with 10 bases left in between. The CDR3: CASSQVLARDTQYF. The CDR3 DNA is TGCGCCAGCAGCCAAGTTCTAGCGAGAGATACGCAGTATTTT.

The rearrangement joins TRBV18 to TRBJ1-1; D might be TRBD1 (5 bases). V was pared by 4 bases and J by 1 base, with 13 bases between. Germline CDR1 reads KGHSH; CDR2 reads LQKENI. This CDR3 has 15 amino acids. In nucleotides, the CDR3 is TGTGCCAGCTCACTCACCAGGGTGACGAACACTGAAGCTTTCTTT. It specifies CASSLTRVTNTEAFF. Based on the CDR3 plus reference TRBV18 and TRBJ1-1, the full variable domain is NAGVMQNPRHLVRRRGQEARLRCSPMKGHSHVYWYRQLPEEGLKFMVYLQKENIIDESGMPKERFSAEFPKEGPSILRIQQVVRGDSAAYFCASSLTRVTNTEAFFGQGTRLTVV.

The chain's CDR3 is CASSSTGISNQPQHF. CDR3 sequence (DNA): TGTGCCAGCAGCTCGACAGGGATTAGCAATCAGCCCCAGCATTTT. The chain has TRBV11-2 and TRBJ1-5; 7 nucleotides align to TRBD1. Trimming removed 4 bases from V and 0 bases from J; junction bases left unmatched: 3. CDR3 size: 15 residues. Germline values: CDR1 SGHAT, CDR2 FQNNGV.

The chain carries TRBV28 and TRBJ2-7, with D possibly being TRBD2 (5 bases). With 6 bases removed from V and 4 bases from J, the gap between germline ends came to 13 bases. This CDR3 region has 13 residues. The germline V gene has CDR1 MDHEN and CDR2 SYDVKM. The DNA of the CDR3 is TGTGCCAGCAGAGGGAGTCCGGGTTACGAGCAGTACTTC. This gives the protein CASRGSPGYEQYF.

The genes are TRBV6-6 and TRBJ1-1, with D maybe TRBD1 (6 bases). V shed 11 bases and J shed 4 bases, with 23 bases lying between them. This CDR3 is built from 15 residues. Per the germline V gene, CDR1 is MNHNY and CDR2 is SVGAGI (reference sequence). The CDR3 loop is CAGRALGGGVTEAFF. Written as DNA, the CDR3 is TGTGCCGGAAGGGCTCTAGGGGGGGGCGTCACTGAAGCTTTCTTT.

The chain uses TRBV5-1 and TRBJ1-1; possibly TRBD1 for D (5 bases). The CDR3 consists of 15 residues. The germline V and J ends were trimmed by 0 bases and 5 bases, with 14 bases remaining between them. CDR1 and CDR2 from the germline V gene are SGHRS and YFSETQ. The DNA of the CDR3 is TGCGCCAGCAGCTTGGGGGCTCAGGGTCGGACTGAAGCTTTCTTT. Encoded protein: CASSLGAQGRTEAFF.

The chain links TRBV28 to TRBJ1-2, with D possibly being TRBD1 (5 bases). Trimming shortened V by 6 bases and J by 8 bases, and 22 bases separated the two germline ends. The length of the CDR3 is 15 residues. Germline CDR1 reads MDHEN; CDR2 reads SYDVKM. The CDR3 sequence is CASSQARQGRGGYTF. The CDR3 nucleotides read TGTGCCAGCAGCCAAGCCCGCCAGGGTAGGGGAGGCTACACCTTC.

This chain uses TRBV24-1 with TRBJ1-5; 8 bases are a match to TRBD1. Germline loops: CDR1 KGHDR, CDR2 SFDVKD. V was clipped by 7 bases and J by 6 bases; unmatched bases: 4. This CDR3 contains 13 residues. The CDR3: CATSRGQGQPQHF. In DNA form, the CDR3 reads TGTGCCACCAGCAGGGGGCAGGGTCAGCCCCAGCATTTT.

The chain combines TRBV28 with TRBJ1-2, with 9 bases that match TRBD1. J lost 8 bases, V lost 7 bases, and 11 bases had no gene match. CDR1 MDHEN and CDR2 SYDVKM come from the germline V gene. CDR3 size: 14 residues. The CDR3 coding sequence is TGTGCCAGCACCTTGGGGACAGGGAGTTACGGCTACACCTTC. Its protein is CASTLGTGSYGYTF.

This clone has only one observation. J is TRBJ1-1 and V is TRBV2; D uncertain. Germline assignment: CDR1 SNHLY and CDR2 FYNNEI. This CDR3 is built from 14 residues. Trimming took off 3 bases at V and 0 bases at J, with 8 bases between the two ends. The CDR3 here is CASSDNSLNTEAFF. CDR3 bases: TGTGCCAGCAGTGATAACTCCCTGAACACTGAAGCTTTCTTT.

The chain uses TRBV6-1 and TRBJ2-2; D might be TRBD1 (5 bases). Trimming removed 4 bases at V and 1 base at J, with 16 bases between. Germline CDR1 and CDR2: MNHNS and SASEGT. The CDR3 has 17 residues. CDR3 in amino acids: CASSGSLGQGNTGELFF. CDR3 DNA: TGTGCCAGCAGTGGCAGTCTGGGGCAGGGGAACACCGGGGAGCTGTTTTTT.

As for this clone: One end of the junction is discordant with germline, which a read error may explain. V is TRBV5-1 and J is TRBJ1-1; D gene uncertain. The CDR3 has 11 amino acids. CDR1 is SGHRS and CDR2 is YFSETQ in the germline V gene. CDR3 nucleotide sequence: TGCGCCAGCAACTTGGACGGGAAAGCTTTCTTT. Amino acids: CASNLDGKAFF.

V is TRBV28 and J is TRBJ1-2; no clear D. V gave up 1 base and J gave up 5 bases, with 11 bases separating them. The CDR3 is 14 residues long. Germline V gene lookup returns CDR1 MDHEN and CDR2 SYDVKM. CDR3 coding DNA: TGTGCCAGCAGTTTATCCTCCCGGTCTTATGGCTACACCTTC. Translation: CASSLSSRSYGYTF.

The chain combines TRBV28 with TRBJ1-2; 9 nucleotides agree with TRBD1. CDR1 is MDHEN and CDR2 is SYDVKM in the germline V gene. The CDR3 runs 17 residues. Germline trimming cut 6 bases from V and 2 bases from J; bases unmatched to any gene: 13. This CDR3 is CASSSGTGRGGNYGYTF. The CDR3 DNA follows: TGTGCCAGCAGCTCCGGGACAGGGAGGGGAGGGAACTATGGCTACACCTTC.

V is TRBV11-2 and J is TRBJ2-1, with TRBD2 identical over 11 bases. Germline V gene sequence: CDR1 SGHAT, CDR2 FQNNGV. This CDR3 has 14 amino acids. The ends lost 4 bases at V and 6 bases at J; junction bases unmatched: 2. CDR3 nucleotides: TGTGCCAGCAGCTCGACTAGCGGGACCAATGAGCAGTTCTTC. Translation: CASSSTSGTNEQFF.